Included here is one T cell receptor beta chain sequence, with context. Clones were read by immunoSEQ multiplex PCR, and TCRdb kept only the in-frame ones, dropping some. This sample carries about 280,000 clones, approximately 91% of them seen once, and the ten largest clones take less than 10%. The V gene's germline CDR1 is SQVTM and CDR2 ANQGSEA. The length of the CDR3 is 12 residues. The V and J ends lost 7 bases and 5 bases respectively, with 14 bases between them. This sample was taken from a study of blood T cell repertoires in COVID-19. Study background: Collection of acute and convalescent COVID-19 samples took place in the United States, Italy and Spain. From T cells, B-cell-depleted T cells, or PBMCs came the material, which was cDNA or gDNA.

The sequenced sample was peripheral blood. J is TRBJ1-2 and V is TRBV29-1; D might be TRBD1 (6 bases). The TCR sequence derives from a man aged 18-30 years with active or convalescent COVID-19. The CDR3 loop reads CSAGQLGYGYTF. The CDR3 DNA is TGCAGCGCAGGACAGCTAGGATATGGCTACACCTTC.